This passage covers 23 T cell receptor beta chains from one sample sequenced in a study of PD-L1 blockade in urothelial cancer. TCRdb keeps only in-frame clones here, not all; method: immunoSEQ multiplex PCR. Here the sample spans 50,000 to 55,000 clones, approximately 80% being singletons. Sample: PBMCs, taken around atezolizumab (anti-PD-L1) treatment. The receptors shown here come from a man in his 70s with urothelial cancer.

This clone was seen just once. The chain carries TRBV6-5 and TRBJ2-7; maybe TRBD1 (5 bases). This CDR3 spans 13 amino acids. Trimming left V 6 bases short and J 5 bases short, with 14 bases between. CDR1 and CDR2 (germline): MNHEY, SVGAGI. The DNA for the CDR3 is TGTGCCAGCAGGGGGCCGACTCGTAACGAGCAGTACTTC. Translating gives CASRGPTRNEQYF.

V gene TRBV4-2 combines with J gene TRBJ2-7; 10 nucleotides align to TRBD2. The germline CDR1 and CDR2 sequences are LGHNA and YNFKEQ. The CDR3 has 15 amino acids. V shed 3 bases and J 2 bases; nucleotides not matched to a gene: 4. This chain's CDR3 is CASSQLAGVTYEQYF. The CDR3 DNA reads TGTGCCAGCAGCCAGCTAGCGGGAGTTACCTACGAGCAGTACTTC.

This clone was found a few times. The chain uses TRBV19 and TRBJ1-2, with D possibly being TRBD1 (5 bases). The germline V gene has CDR1 LNHDA and CDR2 SQIVND (reference sequence). The ends were cut back, 3 bases at V and 6 bases at J, with 11 bases in the middle. The CDR3 runs to 13 residues. The CDR3 sequence: CASSIAGNNGYTF. CDR3 bases: TGTGCCAGTAGTATCGCAGGGAACAATGGCTACACCTTC. Based on the CDR3 plus reference TRBV19 and TRBJ1-2, the full variable domain is DGGITQSPKYLFRKEGQNVTLSCEQNLNHDAMYWYRQDPGQGLRLIYYSQIVNDFQKGDIAEGYSVSREKKESFPLTVTSAQKNPTAFYLCASSIAGNNGYTFGSGTRLTVV.

The chain has TRBV19 and TRBJ2-7, with 8 bases fitting TRBD2. V shed 5 bases, J shed 1 base, and the junction held 16 bases outside the gene matches. This CDR3 has 18 amino acids. CDR1 and CDR2 (germline): LNHDA, SQIVND (reference sequence). The CDR3 DNA reads TGTGCCAGTAGTCCCCGGGGGGGACAAACAGTAGCTTCCTACGAGCAGTACTTC. It specifies CASSPRGGQTVASYEQYF.

The rearrangement links TRBV19 to TRBJ2-3; 8 nucleotides align to TRBD1. Germline trimming cut 7 bases from V and 5 bases from J; bases unmatched to any gene: 2. The CDR3 has 12 residues. Germline V gives CDR1 LNHDA, CDR2 SQIVND (reference sequence). In DNA, the CDR3 is TGTGCCAGTAATACAGGGGGAGATACGCAGTATTTT. This sequence encodes CASNTGGDTQYF.

This chain connects TRBV20-1 to TRBJ1-1; tentatively, D is TRBD1 (5 bases). This CDR3 spans 11 amino acids. Germline loops: CDR1 DFQATT, CDR2 SNEGSKA (reference sequence). This CDR3 is CRADKNTEAFF. The CDR3 DNA reads TGCAGGGCGGACAAGAACACTGAAGCTTTCTTT.

This rearrangement joins TRBV6-1 to TRBJ1-5, with 7 bases aligning to TRBD1. This CDR3 is 14 amino acids long. Germline values: CDR1 MNHNS, CDR2 SASEGT. Trimming took 5 bases from V and 6 from J; bases not matched to a gene: 7. CDR3 nucleotide sequence: TGTGCCAGCAGTATCCGGACAGGCCCTCAGCCCCAGCATTTT. Translated, it gives CASSIRTGPQPQHF.

This sequence joins TRBV10-3 and TRBJ2-1; D unresolved. CDR1 is ENHRY, CDR2 SYGVKD, per germline. This CDR3 has 13 residues. V shed 5 bases and J shed 1 base, with 6 bases lying between them. The CDR3 DNA reads as TGTGCCATCAGTCTGGCATCCTACAATGAGCAGTTCTTC. Translated, it gives CAISLASYNEQFF.

In nucleotides, the CDR3 is TGTGCCAGCAGCGTCCGGACAGGGGAAGAGACCCAGTACTTC. Protein: CASSVRTGEETQYF. The gene calls are TRBV7-6 and TRBJ2-5, with 9 bases identical to TRBD1. V shed 5 bases, J shed 3 bases, and the junction held 4 bases outside the gene matches. Germline V gene data show CDR1 as SGHVS and CDR2 as FNYEAQ. The CDR3 has 14 amino acids. Based on the CDR3 plus reference TRBV7-6 and TRBJ2-5, the full variable domain is GAGVSQSPRYKVTKRGQDVALRCDPISGHVSLYWYRQALGQGPEFLTYFNYEAQQDKSGLPNDRFSAERPEGSISTLTIQRTEQRDSAMYRCASSVRTGEETQYFGPGTRLLVL.

This clone was recorded once. The CDR3 coding sequence is TGCAGCGCTCCCGGACTAGCGGGAGGGCCTGGCACAGATACGCAGTATTTT. This encodes CSAPGLAGGPGTDTQYF. The gene calls are TRBV29-1 and TRBJ2-3, with 15 nucleotides matching TRBD2. The CDR3 contains 17 residues. V was clipped by 7 bases and J by 1 base; unmatched bases: 9. CDR1 and CDR2 from the germline V gene are SQVTM and ANQGSEA.

The genes are TRBV30 and TRBJ2-7; 9 bases map to TRBD1. V lost 6 bases and J lost 5; bases outside the gene matches: 5. From germline, CDR1 is GTSNPN and CDR2 SVGIG (reference sequence). The CDR3 is made up of 12 amino acids. DNA of the CDR3: TGTGCCTGCGGGGGACAGGGAGACGAGCAGTACTTC. As protein: CACGGQGDEQYF.

This chain links TRBV5-6 with TRBJ1-1; 12 nucleotides agree with TRBD1. Germline V gives CDR1 SGHDT, CDR2 YYEEEE. Trimming cost V 2 bases and J 8 bases; bases outside gene matches: 4. The CDR3 has 14 residues. The CDR3 here is CASSFWDRGREAFF. CDR3 DNA: TGTGCCAGCAGCTTTTGGGACAGGGGGCGGGAAGCTTTCTTT.

CDR3 region: CASSLIPGLVGNEQFF. The CDR3, as DNA: TGTGCCAGCAGCTTAATCCCGGGACTCGTCGGCAATGAGCAGTTCTTC. The V gene is TRBV7-3, the J gene TRBJ2-1; D possibly corresponds to TRBD2 (6 bases). V was cut by 1 base and J by 6 bases, with 16 bases left in between. This CDR3 comprises 16 residues. Germline V gene data show CDR1 as SGHTA and CDR2 as FQGTGA.

The chain combines TRBV28 with TRBJ2-7; TRBD2 is a possible D gene (6 bases). Looked up from germline, CDR1 is MDHEN and CDR2 is SYDVKM. This CDR3 is 17 amino acids long. V was cut by 3 bases and J by 5 bases, with 23 bases left in between. CDR3 nucleotides: TGTGCCAGCAGTTTTTTGCCAACATTCGCAGGCGGGAACGAGCAGTACTTC. This encodes CASSFLPTFAGGNEQYF.

In this sample, this clone turned up once. The V gene is TRBV5-5, the J gene TRBJ2-7, with 7 bases fitting TRBD2. The CDR3 runs 15 residues. CDR1 and CDR2 from the germline V gene are SGHKS and YYEKEE (reference sequence). The V segment lost 1 base and the J segment 3 bases; nucleotides outside the gene matches: 7. The chain's CDR3 is CASSLRRELIYEQYF. CDR3 in DNA: TGTGCCAGCAGCTTGAGGCGGGAGCTAATCTACGAGCAGTACTTC.

CDR3 sequence reads: CASSSWAGGYEQYF. The DNA for the CDR3 is TGTGCCAGCAGCTCGTGGGCCGGAGGGTACGAGCAGTACTTC. The V and J genes are TRBV7-8 and TRBJ2-7; possible D gene TRBD2, 6 bases. The germline gives CDR1 SGHVS, CDR2 FQNEAQ. The ends were cut back, 4 bases at V and 4 bases at J, with 14 bases in the middle. CDR3 size: 14 residues. The entire variable domain, with the rest obtained from reference TRBV7-8 and TRBJ2-7, is as follows: GAGVSQSPRYKVAKRGQDVALRCDPISGHVSLFWYQQALGQGPEFLTYFQNEAQLDKSGLPSDRFFAERPEGSVSTLKIQRTQQEDSAVYLCASSSWAGGYEQYFGPGTRLTVT.

The gene calls are TRBV29-1 and TRBJ1-5; 10 bases fit TRBD1. Germline lookup yields CDR1 SQVTM and CDR2 ANQGSEA. The CDR3 contains 13 residues. The ends lost 7 bases at V and 5 bases at J; junction bases unmatched: 5. The CDR3 bases are TGCAGCGCGGGACAGGGGCTAGATCAGCCCCAGCATTTT. It encodes CSAGQGLDQPQHF.

The V gene is TRBV27, the J gene TRBJ1-1, with 7 bases fitting TRBD1. Losses at the gene ends were 4 bases for V and 5 bases for J; bases not matched to a gene: 7. From germline, CDR1 is MNHEY and CDR2 SMNVEV (reference sequence). The CDR3 is 14 residues long. The CDR3: CASSSPTGRTEAFF. The CDR3 DNA reads as TGTGCCAGCAGTTCCCCGACAGGGCGGACTGAAGCTTTCTTT.

This sequence joins TRBV5-4 and TRBJ2-7; the match to TRBD1 covers 8 bases. CDR1 is SGHNT and CDR2 is YYREEE in the germline V gene (reference sequence). J gave up 7 bases and V 2 bases, and 11 bases lay outside the gene matches. CDR3 length: 15 residues. CDR3 sequence reads: CASSLKASRGQEQYF. Here the CDR3 DNA reads TGTGCCAGCAGCTTAAAGGCGTCCAGGGGGCAAGAGCAGTACTTC.

This clone was seen ten or more times. Here the CDR3 reads CASSRDRVGDGYTF. The DNA for the CDR3 is TGCGCCAGCAGCCGGGACAGGGTAGGGGATGGCTACACCTTC. This chain uses TRBV4-3 with TRBJ1-2; 9 bases line up with TRBD1. CDR1 is LGHNA and CDR2 is YSLEER in the germline V gene. The V gene end was trimmed by 4 bases and the J gene end by 6 bases; junction bases not matched to a gene: 6. CDR3 size: 14 residues.

The V gene is TRBV7-8, the J gene TRBJ2-1, with TRBD1 matching over 12 bases. CDR1 and CDR2 (germline): SGHVS, FQNEAQ. The CDR3 length is 15 residues. Trimming removed 3 bases from V and 12 bases from J; junction bases left unmatched: 9. CDR3: CASSFSGTGGMGQFF. In DNA form, the CDR3 reads TGTGCCAGCAGCTTTTCCGGGACAGGGGGCATGGGGCAGTTCTTC.

In this sample, this clone turned up a few times. This chain uses TRBV30 with TRBJ2-1, with D possibly being TRBD1 (6 bases). This CDR3 spans 15 amino acids. Trimming stripped 0 bases from V and 9 bases from J, with 18 bases between. CDR1 and CDR2 (germline): GTSNPN, SVGIG (reference sequence). DNA for the CDR3: TGTGCCTGGAGTGTACGACGGGACAAGGCTAGTGAGCAGTTCTTC. Amino acids: CAWSVRRDKASEQFF. Supplemented by reference TRBV30 and TRBJ2-1, the full variable domain reads SQTIHQWPATLVQPVGSPLSLECTVEGTSNPNLYWYRQAAGRGLQLLFYSVGIGQISSEVPQNLSASRPQDRQFILSSKKLLLSDSGFYLCAWSVRRDKASEQFFGPGTRLTVL.

This chain uses TRBV5-4 with TRBJ2-2; TRBD2 matches at 14 bases. The CDR3 covers 17 residues. In germline, CDR1 is SGHNT, CDR2 YYREEE (reference sequence). V was pared by 4 bases and J by 1 base, with 3 bases of the junction left unmatched. The CDR3 is CASSRGTSGRNTGELFF. The CDR3 DNA reads TGTGCCAGCAGCCGGGGGACTAGCGGGAGGAACACCGGGGAGCTGTTTTTT.